This T cell receptor (beta chain) was documented in a study of T cell responses to AZD1222 COVID-19 vaccine. Deletions cut 8 bases from V and 4 bases from J, with 9 bases between. This CDR3 is 11 amino acids long. The method was immunoSEQ multiplex PCR; TCRdb's version includes in-frame clones alone and lacks a portion of them. This sample has around 160,000 clones, with under 95% found just once. The clonotype comes from an adult who received the AZD1222 COVID-19 vaccine. The source was peripheral blood, collected 28 days after the second AZD1222 dose. The V call is TRBV12-3 or TRBV12-4, the J call TRBJ2-7; unclear D gene. The CDR3 is CASRRNYEQYF. The CDR3 DNA follows: TGTGCCAGCCGACGGAATTACGAGCAGTACTTC.